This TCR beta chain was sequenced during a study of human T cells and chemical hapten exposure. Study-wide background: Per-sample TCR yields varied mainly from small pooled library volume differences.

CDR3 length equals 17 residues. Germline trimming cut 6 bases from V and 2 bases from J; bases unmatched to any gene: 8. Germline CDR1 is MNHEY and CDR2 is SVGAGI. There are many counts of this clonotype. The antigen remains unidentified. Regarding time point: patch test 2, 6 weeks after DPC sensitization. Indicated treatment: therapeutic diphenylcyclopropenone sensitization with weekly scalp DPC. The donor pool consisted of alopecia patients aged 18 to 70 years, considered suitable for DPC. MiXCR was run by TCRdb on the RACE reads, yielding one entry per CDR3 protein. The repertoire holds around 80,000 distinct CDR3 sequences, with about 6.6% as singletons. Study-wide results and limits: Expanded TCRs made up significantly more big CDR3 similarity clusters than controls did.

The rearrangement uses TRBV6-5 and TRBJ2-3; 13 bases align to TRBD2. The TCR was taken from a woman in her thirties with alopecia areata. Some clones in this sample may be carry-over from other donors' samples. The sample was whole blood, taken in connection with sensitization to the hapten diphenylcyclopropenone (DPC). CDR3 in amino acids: CASSPSTSGGFTDTQYF. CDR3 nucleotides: TGTGCCAGCAGCCCATCGACTAGCGGGGGGTTCACAGATACGCAGTATTTT.